This T cell receptor beta chain was profiled in a study of blood T cell repertoires in COVID-19. In the study overall: Collection of acute and convalescent COVID-19 samples took place in the United States, Italy and Spain. Sample material is recorded as cDNA or gDNA derived from T cells, B-cell-depleted T cells, or PBMCs.

CDR3 length: 17 residues. Per germline, CDR1 MNHEY and CDR2 SMNVEV (reference sequence). V lost 6 bases and J 0 bases, leaving 18 bases between the germline ends. Repertoires were generated with immunoSEQ multiplex PCR, while TCRdb's copy carries only in-frame clones and drops some. The data hold about 140,000 clones, with 88% observed a single time. This chain connects TRBV27 to TRBJ2-4; D is unclear. The sample was peripheral blood. The clonotype originates from a woman aged 55-69 years with acute or convalescent COVID-19. As DNA, the CDR3 is TGTGCCAGCAGAGTAGTGGCCGGGTCTTTAGCCAAAAACATTCAGTACTTC. Translated: CASRVVAGSLAKNIQYF.